This T cell receptor beta chain derives from a study of T cell responses to AZD1222 COVID-19 vaccine. Study results and caveats: At 160-218 and 743-854, vaccine-associated CD4 TCRs were dominant, and they spanned spike.

About this clone itself: Its antigen is undetermined.

Assay: immunoSEQ multiplex PCR; the TCRdb copy retains only in-frame clones and omits some. The sample comprises around 170,000 clones, 80% to 95% of which are singletons, and more than 1.5% rests with the top ten. The germline V and J ends were trimmed by 6 bases and 0 bases, with 12 bases remaining between them. The CDR3 length is 15 residues. In germline, CDR1 is MNHEY, CDR2 SMNVEV (reference sequence). This chain links TRBV27 with TRBJ1-5; D may be TRBD1 (6 bases). Sequencing was performed on peripheral blood, taken 28 days after the second AZD1222 dose. This receptor was taken from an adult who received the AZD1222 COVID-19 vaccine. In DNA, the CDR3 is TGTGCCAGCAGATCACAGGGAAATAGCAATCAGCCCCAGCATTTT. Protein product: CASRSQGNSNQPQHF.